This TCR beta chain emerged from a study of blood T cells in healthy people across ages. Study-level points and caveats: Observed TCR beta diversity showed a strong correlation with the percentage of naive T cells as measured by flow cytometry.

This CDR3 has 13 amino acids. The V gene lost 5 bases and the J gene lost 7 bases, with 15 bases spanning the gap. A J-beta primer mix and a sample-barcoded 5' primer were used in a second PCR of roughly 6 to 11 cycles. Each of the cDNA molecules was tagged by a template-switch adaptor with 12 random nucleotides. TCRdb processed the 5' RACE reads anew with MiXCR; each CDR3 protein has one entry. The table has fewer than 600,000 distinct CDR3 sequences, about 28% seen once. This clonotype was detected many times. Antigen: not known. The same data also went into a second study, on T cells of mothers and their children.

The J gene is TRBJ2-7, the V gene TRBV12-3 or TRBV12-4; D is unclear. The sample taken for sequencing was blood. The TCR originated in a boy aged 2 to 9 in good health. The CDR3 region is CASSPTTPLEQYF. The CDR3 DNA is TGTGCCAGCAGTCCCACAACCCCCCTGGAGCAGTACTTC.